These 10 T cell receptor beta chains were sequenced from one sample in a study of cytomegalovirus exposure and HLA in healthy donors. Profiling relied on immunoSEQ multiplex PCR, and the TCRdb table lists in-frame clones only, not all of them. Counted here are hundreds of thousands of clones, over 70% occurring once; the ten biggest clones make up around 15%. The sample taken for sequencing was PBMCs. Every receptor here comes from a woman aged 30 to 39 in good health and CMV-seropositive.

This chain joins TRBV25-1 and TRBJ1-2; D perhaps matches TRBD1 (5 bases). V shed 0 bases and J shed 4 bases, with 12 bases lying between them. From germline, CDR1 is MGHDK and CDR2 SYGVNS. The CDR3 totals 15 residues. The CDR3 region has the DNA TGTGCCAGCAGTGAATATAAGGGGAGAAGCTATGGCTACACCTTC. Amino acid sequence: CASSEYKGRSYGYTF.

This clone was counted only a few times. V gene TRBV10-3 combines with J gene TRBJ1-2, with TRBD1 identical over 8 bases. After removal of 9 bases from V and 6 bases from J, the junction contained 9 bases not matched to a gene. This CDR3 has 13 amino acids. Germline V gene lookup returns CDR1 ENHRY and CDR2 SYGVKD. The CDR3 sequence is CAMKPAGGHGYTF. For the CDR3, the DNA is TGTGCCATGAAACCGGCAGGGGGCCATGGCTACACCTTC.

About this clone itself: The sample contains more than one DNA sequence encoding this CDR3. The CDR3 DNA is TGTGCCAGCAGTGAAAGGGACTATGGCTACACCTTC. Amino acids: CASSERDYGYTF. The chain couples TRBV6-1 to TRBJ1-2; D remains ambiguous. Per germline, CDR1 MNHNS and CDR2 SASEGT. Trimming stripped 2 bases from V and 3 bases from J, with 4 bases between. The CDR3 has 12 residues.

The chain couples TRBV5-6 to TRBJ1-1; possibly TRBD1 for D (6 bases). The CDR3 length is 14 residues. The ends were cut back, 2 bases at V and 3 bases at J, with 11 bases in the middle. CDR1 is SGHDT, CDR2 YYEEEE, per germline. CDR3 nucleotide sequence: TGTGCCAGCAGCTTACCACAGGGACACACTGAAGCTTTCTTT. Amino acids: CASSLPQGHTEAFF.

This clone occurred once. The chain combines TRBV1 with TRBJ1-5; no DNA check was done on the table's D call, TRBD1. TRBV1 is a listed pseudogene. The CDR3 is 17 amino acids. The CDR3 reads CTSSRRWGRVGNQPQHF. The CDR3 bases are TGCACCAGCAGCCGGAGATGGGGGCGTGTAGGCAATCAGCCCCAGCATTTT.

The chain is built from TRBV27 and TRBJ1-2; no clear D. This CDR3 region has 13 residues. V was shortened by 3 bases and J by 0 bases, with 5 bases between the two germline ends. Per the germline V gene, CDR1 is MNHEY and CDR2 is SMNVEV (reference sequence). The CDR3 protein is CASSLVANYGYTF. Here the CDR3 DNA reads TGTGCCAGCAGTTTGGTAGCTAACTATGGCTACACCTTC.

The CDR3 DNA reads TGCAGCGTTGTAACCTTGCGGCGGCAGGGGCCTAACTATGGCTACACCTTC. Translation gives CSVVTLRRQGPNYGYTF. The chain employs TRBV29-1 and TRBJ1-2, with a weak D call TRBD1 (6 bases). The CDR3 runs 17 residues. Germline CDR1 SQVTM, CDR2 ANQGSEA. V was pared by 4 bases and J by 0 bases, with 21 bases between.

The V gene is TRBV9, the J gene TRBJ2-5, with 9 bases identical to TRBD2. Germline V gene sequence: CDR1 SGDLS, CDR2 YYNGEE. The trim removed 4 bases at V and 4 bases at J, leaving 11 bases unmatched. This CDR3 region has 16 residues. The CDR3 DNA is TGTGCCAGCAGCCCCCGGGGTAGCGGGAGTTTAGAGACCCAGTACTTC. Translation: CASSPRGSGSLETQYF.

The chain uses TRBV4-3 and TRBJ1-2; D may be TRBD1 (6 bases). This CDR3 has 14 amino acids. CDR1 and CDR2 (germline): LGHNA, YSLEER. V lost 3 bases to trimming and J lost 5 bases, with 13 bases between them. The CDR3 sequence is CASSQAGQNYGYTF. Here the CDR3 DNA reads TGCGCCAGCAGCCAGGCTGGACAGAATTATGGCTACACCTTC.

The CDR3 nucleotides are TGTGCCAGCAGAGGGGGCGACGCTTCCTACGAGCAGTACTTC. Translating it yields CASRGGDASYEQYF. The rearrangement uses TRBV6-5 and TRBJ2-7; 7 bases fit TRBD1. The ends lost 6 bases at V and 1 base at J; junction bases unmatched: 6. The CDR3 spans 14 residues. Looked up from germline, CDR1 is MNHEY and CDR2 is SVGAGI.